This T cell receptor beta chain was profiled in a study of CD8 T cells in ankylosing spondylitis. Study-wide results and limits: In ankylosing spondylitis blood, a motif of seven or eight highly homologous TCR beta variants appeared characteristic. Some of the motif variants had earlier been found in reactive arthritis patients' fluid and blood.

About this clonotype itself: Its target is not known.

Each CDR3 protein is one row after TCRdb ran MiXCR on the 5' RACE reads. This table has roughly 180,000 distinct CDR3 sequences, roughly 13% appearing once. Looked up from germline, CDR1 is SGHTA and CDR2 is FQGNSA. This CDR3 comprises 15 residues. With 1 base removed from V and 3 bases from J, the gap between germline ends came to 12 bases. Material: blood, either unsorted or a sorted T cell fraction (not recorded which). V gene TRBV7-2 combines with J gene TRBJ1-1; D may be TRBD1 (5 bases). This sequence originates from a female donor with ankylosing spondylitis or in good health (not recorded which). This CDR3 reads CASSLDQGSDTEAFF. The CDR3 bases are TGTGCCAGCAGCTTAGATCAGGGTTCGGACACTGAAGCTTTCTTT.